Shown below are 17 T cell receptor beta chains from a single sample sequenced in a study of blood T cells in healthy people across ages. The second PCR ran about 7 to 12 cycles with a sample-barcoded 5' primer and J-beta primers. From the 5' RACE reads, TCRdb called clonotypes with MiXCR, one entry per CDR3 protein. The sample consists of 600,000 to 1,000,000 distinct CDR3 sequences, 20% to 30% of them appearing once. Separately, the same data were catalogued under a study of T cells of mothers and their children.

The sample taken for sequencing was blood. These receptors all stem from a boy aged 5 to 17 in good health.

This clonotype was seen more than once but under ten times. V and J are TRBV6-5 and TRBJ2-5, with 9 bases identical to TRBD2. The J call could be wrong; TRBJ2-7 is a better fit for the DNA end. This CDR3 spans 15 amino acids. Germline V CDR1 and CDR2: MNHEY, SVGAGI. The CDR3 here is CASSYSREGTYEQYF. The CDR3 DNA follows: TGTGCCAGCAGTTACTCGCGGGAGGGAACCTACGAGCAGTACTTC.

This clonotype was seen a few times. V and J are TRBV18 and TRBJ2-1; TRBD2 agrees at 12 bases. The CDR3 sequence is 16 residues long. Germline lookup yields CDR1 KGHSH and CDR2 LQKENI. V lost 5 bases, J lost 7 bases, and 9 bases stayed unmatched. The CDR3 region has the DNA TGTGCCAGCTCAACCTCTAGCGGGAGGGCCGTGAATGAGCAGTTCTTC. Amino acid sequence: CASSTSSGRAVNEQFF. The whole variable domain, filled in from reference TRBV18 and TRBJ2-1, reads NAGVMQNPRHLVRRRGQEARLRCSPMKGHSHVYWYRQLPEEGLKFMVYLQKENIIDESGMPKERFSAEFPKEGPSILRIQQVVRGDSAAYFCASSTSSGRAVNEQFFGPGTRLTVL.

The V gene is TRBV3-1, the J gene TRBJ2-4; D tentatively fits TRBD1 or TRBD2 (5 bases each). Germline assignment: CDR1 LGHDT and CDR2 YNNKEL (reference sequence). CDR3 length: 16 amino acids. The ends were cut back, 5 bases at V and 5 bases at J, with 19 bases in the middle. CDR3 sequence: CASSAPESVGENIQYF. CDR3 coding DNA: TGTGCCAGCAGCGCGCCGGAATCAGTGGGGGAAAACATTCAGTACTTC.

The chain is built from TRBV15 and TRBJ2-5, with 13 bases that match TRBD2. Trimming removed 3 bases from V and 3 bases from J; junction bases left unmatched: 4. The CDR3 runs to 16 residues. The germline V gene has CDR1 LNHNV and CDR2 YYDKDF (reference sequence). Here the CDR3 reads CATSSEGTSGEETQYF. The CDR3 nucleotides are TGTGCCACCAGCAGCGAAGGGACTAGCGGGGAAGAGACCCAGTACTTC.

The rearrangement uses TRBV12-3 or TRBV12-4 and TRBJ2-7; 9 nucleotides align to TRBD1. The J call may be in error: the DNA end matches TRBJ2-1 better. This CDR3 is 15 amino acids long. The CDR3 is CASSFRTGAYNEQFF. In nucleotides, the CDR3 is TGTGCCAGCAGTTTTAGGACAGGGGCCTACAATGAGCAGTTCTTC.

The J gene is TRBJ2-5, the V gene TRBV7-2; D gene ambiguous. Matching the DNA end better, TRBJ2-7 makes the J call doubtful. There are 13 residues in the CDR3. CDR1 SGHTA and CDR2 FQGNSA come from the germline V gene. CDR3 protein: CASSITETYEQYF. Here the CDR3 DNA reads TGTGCCAGCAGCATTACAGAGACCTACGAGCAGTACTTC.

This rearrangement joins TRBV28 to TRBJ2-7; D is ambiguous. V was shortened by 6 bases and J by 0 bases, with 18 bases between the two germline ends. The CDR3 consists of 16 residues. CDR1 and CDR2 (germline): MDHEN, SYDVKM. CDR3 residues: CASSRREVLPSYEQYF. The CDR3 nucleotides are TGTGCCAGCAGCCGAAGAGAGGTTCTTCCCTCCTACGAGCAGTACTTC.

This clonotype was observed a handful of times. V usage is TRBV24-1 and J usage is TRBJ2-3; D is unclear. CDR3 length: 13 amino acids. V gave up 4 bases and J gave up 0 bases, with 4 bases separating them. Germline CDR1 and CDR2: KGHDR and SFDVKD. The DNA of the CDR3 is TGTGCCACCAGTGAGCCTAGCACAGATACGCAGTATTTT. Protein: CATSEPSTDTQYF.

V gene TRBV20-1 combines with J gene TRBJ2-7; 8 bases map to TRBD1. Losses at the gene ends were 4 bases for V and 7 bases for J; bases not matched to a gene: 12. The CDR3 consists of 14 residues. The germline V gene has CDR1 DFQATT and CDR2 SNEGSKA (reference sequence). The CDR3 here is CSATPGAGGREQYF. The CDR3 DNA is TGCAGTGCTACCCCCGGGGCAGGGGGCAGGGAGCAGTACTTC.

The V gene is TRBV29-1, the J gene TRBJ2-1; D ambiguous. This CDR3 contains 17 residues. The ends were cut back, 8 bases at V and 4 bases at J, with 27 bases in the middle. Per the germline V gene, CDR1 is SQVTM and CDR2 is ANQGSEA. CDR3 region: CSCPSYGIAGGYNEQFF. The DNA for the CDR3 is TGCAGCTGTCCCTCCTATGGTATAGCTGGCGGATACAATGAGCAGTTCTTC.

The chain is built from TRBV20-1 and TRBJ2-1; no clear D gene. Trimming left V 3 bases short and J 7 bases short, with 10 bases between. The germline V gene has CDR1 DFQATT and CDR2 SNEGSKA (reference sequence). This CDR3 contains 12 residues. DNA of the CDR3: TGCAGTGCTAGCACCATAGAGAATGAGCAGTTCTTC. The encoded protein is CSASTIENEQFF.

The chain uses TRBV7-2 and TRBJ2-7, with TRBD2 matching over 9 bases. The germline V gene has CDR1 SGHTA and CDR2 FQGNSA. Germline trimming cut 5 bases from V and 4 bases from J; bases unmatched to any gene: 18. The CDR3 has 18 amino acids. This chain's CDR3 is CASSLDLSGRYLVYEQYF. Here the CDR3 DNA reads TGTGCCAGCAGCCTTGACCTTAGCGGGAGATATTTGGTTTACGAGCAGTACTTC.

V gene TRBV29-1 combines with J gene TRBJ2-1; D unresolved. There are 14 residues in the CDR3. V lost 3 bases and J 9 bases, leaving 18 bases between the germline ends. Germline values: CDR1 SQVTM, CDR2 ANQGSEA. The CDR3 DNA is TGCAGCGTTGATGAAAAGGGCCTTACCGGTGAGCAGTTCTTC. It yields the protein CSVDEKGLTGEQFF.

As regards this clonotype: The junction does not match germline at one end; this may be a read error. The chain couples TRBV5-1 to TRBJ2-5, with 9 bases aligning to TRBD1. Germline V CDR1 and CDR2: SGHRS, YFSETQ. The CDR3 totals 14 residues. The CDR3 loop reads CASSLGQGQATQYF. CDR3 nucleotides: TGCGCCAGCAGCCTGGGACAGGGTCAAGCGACCCAGTACTTC.

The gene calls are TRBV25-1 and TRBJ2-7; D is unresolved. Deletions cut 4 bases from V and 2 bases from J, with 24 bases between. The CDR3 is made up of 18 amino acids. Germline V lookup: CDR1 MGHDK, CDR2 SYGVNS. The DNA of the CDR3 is TGTGCCAGCAGTGGTACGAGGAAGGCCAATCTCGGGCCCTACGAGCAGTACTTC. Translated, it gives CASSGTRKANLGPYEQYF.

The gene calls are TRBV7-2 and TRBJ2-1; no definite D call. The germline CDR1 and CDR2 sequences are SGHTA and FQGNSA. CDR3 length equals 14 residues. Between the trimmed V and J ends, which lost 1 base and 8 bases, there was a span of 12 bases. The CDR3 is CASSLGSPYDEQFF. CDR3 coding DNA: TGTGCCAGCAGCTTAGGATCTCCTTACGATGAGCAGTTCTTC.

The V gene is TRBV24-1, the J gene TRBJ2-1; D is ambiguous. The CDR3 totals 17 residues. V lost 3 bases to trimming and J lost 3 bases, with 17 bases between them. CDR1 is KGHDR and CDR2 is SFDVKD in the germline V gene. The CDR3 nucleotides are TGTGCCACCAGTGATCGAAGGGTACCATCGTACTACAATGAGCAGTTCTTC. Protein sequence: CATSDRRVPSYYNEQFF.